This T cell receptor (beta chain) was captured by sequencing in a study of blood T cell repertoires in COVID-19. Study overall: Samples taken during acute and convalescent COVID-19 were collected in the United States, Italy and Spain. Sources were T cells, B-cell-depleted T cells, or PBMCs; the material itself was cDNA or gDNA.

Per the original methods: Nucleated cell counts were estimated from reference gene primer amplification. Measured with immunoSEQ multiplex PCR; TCRdb has only the in-frame clones, and not every one. V, J and clone size are taken as reported in that table, and D and trimming were inferred from the DNA itself. The sample records a few hundred thousand clones, about 87% being singletons. The V gene's germline CDR1 is SGHRS and CDR2 YFSETQ. This CDR3 spans 17 amino acids. With 1 base removed from V and 5 bases from J, the gap between germline ends came to 16 bases. Enrollment of patients from Seattle took place during active infection, with longitudinal follow-up.

This clonotype was sampled from a woman in her 50s with COVID-19, enrolled during active disease. The sequenced material came from peripheral blood. J is TRBJ1-6 and V is TRBV5-1; no firm D call. CDR3 bases: TGCGCCAGCAGCTTGCAGAGCCCGGGGATGGATAATTCACCCCTCCACTTT. This gives the protein CASSLQSPGMDNSPLHF.